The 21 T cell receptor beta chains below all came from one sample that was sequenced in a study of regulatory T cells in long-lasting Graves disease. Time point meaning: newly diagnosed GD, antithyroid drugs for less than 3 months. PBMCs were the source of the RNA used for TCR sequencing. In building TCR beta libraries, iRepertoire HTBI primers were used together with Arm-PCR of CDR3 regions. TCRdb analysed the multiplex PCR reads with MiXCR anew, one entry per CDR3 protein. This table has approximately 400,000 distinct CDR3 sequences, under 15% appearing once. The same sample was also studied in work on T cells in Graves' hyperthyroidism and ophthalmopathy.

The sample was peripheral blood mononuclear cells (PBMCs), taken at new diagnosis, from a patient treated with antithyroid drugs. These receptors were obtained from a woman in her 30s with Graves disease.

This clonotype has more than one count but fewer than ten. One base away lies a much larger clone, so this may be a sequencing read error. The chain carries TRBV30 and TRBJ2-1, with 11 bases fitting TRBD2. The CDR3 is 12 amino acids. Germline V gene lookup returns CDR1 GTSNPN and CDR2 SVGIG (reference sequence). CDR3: CAWSVTSGSLPF. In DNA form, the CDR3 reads TGTGCCTGGAGTGTAACTAGCGGGAGTTTGCCCTTC. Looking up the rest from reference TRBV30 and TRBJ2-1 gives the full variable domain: SQTIHQWPATLVQPVGSPLSLECTVEGTSNPNLYWYRQAAGRGLQLLFYSVGIGQISSEVPQNLSASRPQDRQFILSSKKLLLSDSGFYLCAWSVTSGSLPFGPGTRLTVL.

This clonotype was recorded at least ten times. DNA for the CDR3: TGTGCCAGCAGTGCCGGGACTAGCGGTCTCAATGAGCAGTTCTTC. Amino acids: CASSAGTSGLNEQFF. This chain connects TRBV28 to TRBJ2-1, with 11 bases aligning to TRBD2. After removal of 5 bases from V and 6 bases from J, the junction contained 6 bases not matched to a gene. The germline gives CDR1 MDHEN, CDR2 SYDVKM. This CDR3 comprises 15 residues.

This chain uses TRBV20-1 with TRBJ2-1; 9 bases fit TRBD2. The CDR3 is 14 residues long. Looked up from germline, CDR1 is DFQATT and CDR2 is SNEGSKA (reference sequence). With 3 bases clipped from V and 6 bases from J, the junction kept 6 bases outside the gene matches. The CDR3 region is CSARGTSSRNEQFF. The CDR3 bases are TGCAGTGCTAGGGGGACTAGCAGTCGCAATGAGCAGTTCTTC.

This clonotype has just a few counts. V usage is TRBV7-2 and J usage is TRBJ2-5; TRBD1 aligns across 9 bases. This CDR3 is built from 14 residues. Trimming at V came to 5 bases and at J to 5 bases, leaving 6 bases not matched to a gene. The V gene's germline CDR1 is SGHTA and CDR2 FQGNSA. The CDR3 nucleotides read TGTGCCAGCAGCCAGGGACAGGGCTGGGAGACCCAGTACTTC. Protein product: CASSQGQGWETQYF.

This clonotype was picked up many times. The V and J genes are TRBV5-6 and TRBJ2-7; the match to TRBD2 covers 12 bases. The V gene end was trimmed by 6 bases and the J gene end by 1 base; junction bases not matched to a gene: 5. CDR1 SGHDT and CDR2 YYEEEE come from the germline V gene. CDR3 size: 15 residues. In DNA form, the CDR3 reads TGTGCCAGCACCTTAGGGACTAGCGGGTCCTACGAGCAGTACTTC. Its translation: CASTLGTSGSYEQYF.

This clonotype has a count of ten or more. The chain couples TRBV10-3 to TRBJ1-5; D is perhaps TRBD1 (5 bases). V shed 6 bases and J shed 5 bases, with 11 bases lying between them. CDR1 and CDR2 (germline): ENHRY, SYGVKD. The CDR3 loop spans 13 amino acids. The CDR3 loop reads CAIRPGGDQPQHF. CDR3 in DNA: TGTGCCATCAGGCCGGGAGGGGATCAGCCCCAGCATTTT.

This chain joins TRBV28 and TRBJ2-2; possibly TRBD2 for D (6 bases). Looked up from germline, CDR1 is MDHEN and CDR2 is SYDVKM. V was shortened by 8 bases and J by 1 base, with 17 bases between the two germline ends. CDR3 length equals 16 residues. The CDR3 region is CASAKPGLENTGELFF. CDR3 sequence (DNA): TGTGCCAGCGCCAAACCGGGACTTGAGAACACCGGGGAGCTGTTTTTT.

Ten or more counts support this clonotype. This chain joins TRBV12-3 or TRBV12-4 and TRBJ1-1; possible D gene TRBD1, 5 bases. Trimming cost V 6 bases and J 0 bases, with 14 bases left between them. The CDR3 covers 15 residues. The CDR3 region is CASSPSTVMNTEAFF. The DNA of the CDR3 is TGTGCCAGCAGCCCTTCGACAGTAATGAACACTGAAGCTTTCTTT.

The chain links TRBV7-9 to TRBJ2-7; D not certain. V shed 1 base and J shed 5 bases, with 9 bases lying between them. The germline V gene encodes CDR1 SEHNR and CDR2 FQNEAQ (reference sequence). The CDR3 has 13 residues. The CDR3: CASSLVSVNEQYF. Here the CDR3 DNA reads TGTGCCAGCAGCTTAGTTTCCGTAAACGAGCAGTACTTC.

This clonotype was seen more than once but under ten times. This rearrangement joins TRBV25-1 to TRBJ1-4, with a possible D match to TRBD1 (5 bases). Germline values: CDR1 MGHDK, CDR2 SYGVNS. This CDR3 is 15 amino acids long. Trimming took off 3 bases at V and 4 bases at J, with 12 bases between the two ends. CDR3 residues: CASSDSGGVNEKLFF. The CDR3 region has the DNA TGTGCCAGCAGTGATTCGGGGGGAGTTAATGAAAAACTGTTTTTT.

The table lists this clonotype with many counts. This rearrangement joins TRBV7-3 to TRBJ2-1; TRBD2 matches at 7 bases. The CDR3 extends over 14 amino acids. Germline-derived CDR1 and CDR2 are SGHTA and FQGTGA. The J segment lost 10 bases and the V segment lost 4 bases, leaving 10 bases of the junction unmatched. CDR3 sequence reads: CASSSQRGAGEQFF. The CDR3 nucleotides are TGTGCCAGCAGCTCGCAGCGGGGCGCGGGGGAGCAGTTCTTC.

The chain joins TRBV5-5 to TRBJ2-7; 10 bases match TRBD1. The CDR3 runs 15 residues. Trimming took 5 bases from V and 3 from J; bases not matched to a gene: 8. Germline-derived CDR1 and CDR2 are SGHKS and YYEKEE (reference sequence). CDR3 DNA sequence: TGTGCCAGCAGTTCCGAGGACAGGGGGGGCTACGAGCAGTACTTC. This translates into CASSSEDRGGYEQYF. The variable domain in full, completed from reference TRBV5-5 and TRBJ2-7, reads DAGVTQSPTHLIKTRGQQVTLRCSPISGHKSVSWYQQVLGQGPQFIFQYYEKEERGRGNFPDRFSARQFPNYSSELNVNALLLGDSALYLCASSSEDRGGYEQYFGPGTRLTVT.

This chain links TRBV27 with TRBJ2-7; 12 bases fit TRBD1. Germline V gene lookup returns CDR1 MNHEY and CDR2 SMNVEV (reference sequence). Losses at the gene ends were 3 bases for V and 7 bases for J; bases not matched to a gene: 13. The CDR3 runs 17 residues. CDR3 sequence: CASSFRPPGQGAEEQYF. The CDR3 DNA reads TGTGCCAGCAGTTTCCGACCCCCGGGACAGGGGGCGGAGGAGCAGTACTTC.

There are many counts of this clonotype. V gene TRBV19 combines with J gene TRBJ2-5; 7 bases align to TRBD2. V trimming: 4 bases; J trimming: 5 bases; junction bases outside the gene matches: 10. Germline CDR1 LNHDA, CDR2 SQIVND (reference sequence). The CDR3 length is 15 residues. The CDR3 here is CASSTREWRWETQYF. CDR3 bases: TGTGCCAGTAGTACGCGGGAGTGGAGATGGGAGACCCAGTACTTC.

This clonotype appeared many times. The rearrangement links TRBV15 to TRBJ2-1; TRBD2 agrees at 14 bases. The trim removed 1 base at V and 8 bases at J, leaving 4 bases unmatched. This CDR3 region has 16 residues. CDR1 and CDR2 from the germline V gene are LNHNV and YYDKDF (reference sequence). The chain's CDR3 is CATSRGGTSGSYEQFF. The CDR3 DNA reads TGTGCCACCAGCAGAGGGGGGACTAGCGGGAGCTATGAGCAGTTCTTC. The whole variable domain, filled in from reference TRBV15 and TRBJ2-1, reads DAMVIQNPRYQVTQFGKPVTLSCSQTLNHNVMYWYQQKSSQAPKLLFHYYDKDFNNEADTPDNFQSRRPNTSFCFLDIRSPGLGDTAMYLCATSRGGTSGSYEQFFGPGTRLTVL.

The CDR3 protein is CASSLSLSGSNEQYF. CDR3 bases: TGTGCCAGCAGCTTAAGTCTCAGCGGGTCCAACGAGCAGTACTTC. The chain couples TRBV7-2 to TRBJ2-7; D may be TRBD2 (6 bases). CDR1 is SGHTA, CDR2 FQGNSA, per germline. V was shortened by 2 bases and J by 5 bases, with 16 bases between the two germline ends. This CDR3 has 15 residues.

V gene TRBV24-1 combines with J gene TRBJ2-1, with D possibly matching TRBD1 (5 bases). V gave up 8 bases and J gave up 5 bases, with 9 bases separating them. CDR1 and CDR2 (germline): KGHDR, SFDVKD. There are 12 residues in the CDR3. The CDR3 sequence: CATKDNNNEQFF. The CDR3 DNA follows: TGTGCCACCAAGGACAACAACAATGAGCAGTTCTTC.

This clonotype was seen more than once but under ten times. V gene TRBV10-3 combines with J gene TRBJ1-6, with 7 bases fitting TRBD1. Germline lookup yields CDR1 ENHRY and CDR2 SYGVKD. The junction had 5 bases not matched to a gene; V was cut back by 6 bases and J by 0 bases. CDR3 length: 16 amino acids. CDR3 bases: TGTGCCATCAGCCCTCAGGGGGACTCCTATAATTCACCCCTCCACTTT. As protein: CAISPQGDSYNSPLHF.

In DNA form, the CDR3 reads TGCAGCGTTGGGGGACAGCGTAATGGCTACACCTTC. Residues: CSVGGQRNGYTF. The chain is built from TRBV29-1 and TRBJ1-2, with 7 bases fitting TRBD1. There are 12 residues in the CDR3. In germline, CDR1 is SQVTM, CDR2 ANQGSEA. The ends lost 4 bases at V and 6 bases at J; junction bases unmatched: 5.

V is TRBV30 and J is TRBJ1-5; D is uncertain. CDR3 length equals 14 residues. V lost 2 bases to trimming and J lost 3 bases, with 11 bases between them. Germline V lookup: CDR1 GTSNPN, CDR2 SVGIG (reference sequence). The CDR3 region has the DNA TGTGCCTGGAGTTGGCGGGGATACAATCAGCCCCAGCATTTT. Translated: CAWSWRGYNQPQHF. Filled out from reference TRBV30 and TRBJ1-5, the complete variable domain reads SQTIHQWPATLVQPVGSPLSLECTVEGTSNPNLYWYRQAAGRGLQLLFYSVGIGQISSEVPQNLSASRPQDRQFILSSKKLLLSDSGFYLCAWSWRGYNQPQHFGDGTRLSIL.

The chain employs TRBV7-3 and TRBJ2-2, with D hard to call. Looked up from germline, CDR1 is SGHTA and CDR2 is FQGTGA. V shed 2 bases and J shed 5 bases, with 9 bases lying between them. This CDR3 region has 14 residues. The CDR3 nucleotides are TGTGCCAGCAGCTTATTTCGGGTTACCGGGGAGCTGTTTTTT. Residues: CASSLFRVTGELFF.